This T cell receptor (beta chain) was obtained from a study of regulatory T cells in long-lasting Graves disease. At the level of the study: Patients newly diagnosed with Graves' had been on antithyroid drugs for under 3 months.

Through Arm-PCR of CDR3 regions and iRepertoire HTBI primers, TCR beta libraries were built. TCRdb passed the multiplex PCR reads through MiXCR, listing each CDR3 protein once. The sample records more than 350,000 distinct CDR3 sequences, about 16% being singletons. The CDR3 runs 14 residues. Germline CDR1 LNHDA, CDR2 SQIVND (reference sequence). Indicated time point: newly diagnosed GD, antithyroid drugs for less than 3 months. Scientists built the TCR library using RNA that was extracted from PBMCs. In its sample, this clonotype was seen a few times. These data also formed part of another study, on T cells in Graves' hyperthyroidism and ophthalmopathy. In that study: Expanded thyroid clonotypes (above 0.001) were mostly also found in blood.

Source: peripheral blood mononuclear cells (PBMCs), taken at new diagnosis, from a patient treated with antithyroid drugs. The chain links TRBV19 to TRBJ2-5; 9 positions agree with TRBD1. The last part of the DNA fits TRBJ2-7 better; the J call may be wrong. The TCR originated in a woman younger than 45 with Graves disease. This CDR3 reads CASSSRTGAYEQYF. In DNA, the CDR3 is TGTGCCAGTAGTAGCCGGACAGGGGCCTACGAGCAGTACTTC.